The 27 T cell receptor beta chains below all came from one sample that was sequenced in a study of blood T cell repertoires in COVID-19. Some clones are missing from TCRdb's copy, which holds only in-frame ones; the method was immunoSEQ multiplex PCR. The sample has about 72,000 clones, about 89% seen once; the top ten hold about 7.3%. The source material was peripheral blood. Every receptor here comes from a human donor in a cohort sampled during active COVID-19.

The J gene is TRBJ2-1, the V gene TRBV11-3, with 9 bases matching TRBD1. Germline V gene lookup returns CDR1 SGHNT and CDR2 YENEEA. After removal of 5 bases from V and 2 bases from J, the junction contained 4 bases not matched to a gene. This CDR3 has 15 amino acids. CDR3 nucleotide sequence: TGTGCCAGCAGCCCCAGACAGGGGGCCTACAATGAGCAGTTCTTC. Residues: CASSPRQGAYNEQFF.

The chain uses TRBV6-5 and TRBJ2-7; 9 nucleotides align to TRBD2. J lost 4 bases, V lost 3 bases, and 7 bases had no gene match. There are 15 residues in the CDR3. Germline CDR1 MNHEY, CDR2 SVGAGI. The CDR3 sequence: CASSYSGSIGYEQYF. Here the CDR3 DNA reads TGTGCCAGCAGTTATAGCGGGAGTATCGGTTACGAGCAGTACTTC.

V and J are TRBV19 and TRBJ1-4; D is perhaps TRBD1 (6 bases). The CDR3 covers 15 residues. Per germline, CDR1 LNHDA and CDR2 SQIVND (reference sequence). V lost 1 base to trimming and J lost 6 bases, with 12 bases between them. CDR3 loop: CASSIGGRMYEKLFF. The CDR3 coding sequence is TGTGCCAGTAGTATAGGGGGGCGCATGTATGAAAAACTGTTTTTT.

This clone was recorded once. The sample has other DNA sequences that encode this CDR3 too. The chain's CDR3 is CASSQDRTPNSPLHF. The CDR3 bases are TGCGCCAGCAGCCAAGACAGGACACCAAATTCACCCCTCCACTTT. J is TRBJ1-6 and V is TRBV4-3; D might be TRBD1 (5 bases). V was trimmed by 0 bases and J by 7 bases, leaving 10 bases between them. This CDR3 region has 15 residues. Germline CDR1 and CDR2: LGHNA and YSLEER.

This clone was seen a few times. J is TRBJ2-3 and V is TRBV4-1; 12 bases map to TRBD1. The germline V gene encodes CDR1 MGHRA and CDR2 YSYEKL. Trimming at V came to 2 bases and at J to 6 bases, leaving 12 bases not matched to a gene. The CDR3 covers 18 residues. The CDR3 reads CASSQKFTGTGGIDTQYF. As DNA, the CDR3 is TGCGCCAGCAGCCAAAAATTCACCGGGACAGGGGGCATTGATACGCAGTATTTT.

The V call is TRBV11-2, the J call TRBJ1-1, with D hard to call. Germline-derived CDR1 and CDR2 are SGHAT and FQNNGV. CDR3 length: 14 amino acids. The V end lost 1 base, the J end lost 3 bases, and 9 bases lay between the germline ends. CDR3 bases: TGTGCCAGCAGCTTAGGGGCGGGAGACACTGAAGCTTTCTTT. This encodes CASSLGAGDTEAFF.

V is TRBV19 and J is TRBJ2-1, with TRBD2 as a possible D gene (6 bases). Germline V gives CDR1 LNHDA, CDR2 SQIVND (reference sequence). V lost 7 bases, J lost 9 bases, and 16 bases lay in between. The length of the CDR3 is 13 residues. CDR3 residues: CASNGPGGSEQFF. Written as DNA, the CDR3 is TGTGCCAGTAACGGGCCCGGAGGGAGTGAGCAGTTCTTC.

This chain uses TRBV6-2 or TRBV6-3 with TRBJ2-1, with 14 nucleotides matching TRBD2. Germline lookup yields CDR1 MNHEY and CDR2 SVGEGT. CDR3 size: 20 residues. Losses at the gene ends were 3 bases for V and 0 bases for J; bases not matched to a gene: 10. The CDR3 DNA reads as TGTGCCAGCAGTTATCCGGGACTAGCGGGGGCCTCGAGCTCCTACAATGAGCAGTTCTTC. Its protein is CASSYPGLAGASSSYNEQFF.

The rearrangement uses TRBV3-1 (or the pseudogene TRBV3-2) and TRBJ2-1; D gene ambiguous. Trimming cost V 5 bases and J 10 bases, with 12 bases left between them. This CDR3 is built from 12 residues. Germline V gene lookup returns CDR1 LGHDT and CDR2 YNNKEL (reference sequence). In DNA form, the CDR3 reads TGTGCCAGCAGCTACCTGAATGGCGAGCAGTTCTTC. This translates into CASSYLNGEQFF.

This chain joins TRBV9 and TRBJ1-5; no firm D call. Trimming removed 2 bases from V and 9 bases from J, with 12 bases in between. The CDR3 length is 13 residues. Germline lookup yields CDR1 SGDLS and CDR2 YYNGEE. CDR3 DNA sequence: TGTGCCAGCAGCGTCCAAAATCTCGGGCCCCAGCATTTT. Amino acids: CASSVQNLGPQHF.

This chain connects TRBV30 to TRBJ2-1; 9 nucleotides line up with TRBD2. V lost 2 bases, J lost 2 bases, and 4 bases stayed unmatched. Per the germline V gene, CDR1 is GTSNPN and CDR2 is SVGIG (reference sequence). The CDR3 is 15 residues long. This CDR3 reads CAWSNGGRAYNEQFF. The DNA of the CDR3 is TGTGCCTGGAGTAATGGCGGGAGGGCCTACAATGAGCAGTTCTTC.

The chain has TRBV6-5 and TRBJ2-1; 9 positions agree with TRBD2. V lost 8 bases, J lost 6 bases, and 2 bases stayed unmatched. CDR1 and CDR2 (germline): MNHEY, SVGAGI. The CDR3 consists of 12 residues. The CDR3 loop reads CASGGLANEQFF. The DNA of the CDR3 is TGTGCCAGCGGGGGACTAGCCAATGAGCAGTTCTTC.

The chain is built from TRBV3-1 (or the pseudogene TRBV3-2) and TRBJ2-1; possibly TRBD2 for D (6 bases). The CDR3 has 14 amino acids. Germline-derived CDR1 and CDR2 are LGHDT and YNNKEL (reference sequence). Trimming stripped 1 base from V and 8 bases from J, with 12 bases between. CDR3: CASSQVRREYEQFF. CDR3 in DNA: TGTGCCAGCAGCCAAGTTAGGAGGGAGTATGAGCAGTTCTTC.

In this sample, this clone turned up once. The gene calls are TRBV12-3 or TRBV12-4 and TRBJ2-7; D is perhaps TRBD1 (6 bases). CDR3 size: 13 residues. The germline V and J ends were trimmed by 8 bases and 6 bases, with 17 bases remaining between them. The chain's CDR3 is CASGSPSRGEQYF. In DNA, the CDR3 is TGTGCCAGCGGATCCCCATCCAGGGGCGAGCAGTACTTC.

The chain carries TRBV2 and TRBJ2-3, with D hard to call. This CDR3 has 12 amino acids. Per the germline V gene, CDR1 is SNHLY and CDR2 is FYNNEI. Trimming took 8 bases from V and 2 from J, leaving 8 bases between them. This CDR3 reads CASGFSTDTQYF. CDR3 bases: TGTGCCAGCGGCTTCTCCACAGATACGCAGTATTTT. Full variable domain (remainder filled in from reference TRBV2 and TRBJ2-3): EPEVTQTPSHQVTQMGQEVILRCVPISNHLYFYWYRQILGQKVEFLVSFYNNEISEKSEIFDDQFSVERPDGSNFTLKIRSTKLEDSAMYFCASGFSTDTQYFGPGTRLTVL.

V and J are TRBV5-3 and TRBJ1-5, with 9 bases aligning to TRBD1. TRBV5-3 is an open reading frame, and its role is uncertain. The CDR3 is 18 residues long. J gave up 6 bases and V 2 bases, and 15 bases lay outside the gene matches. Here the CDR3 reads CARSFPGTGKGLGQPQHF. The CDR3, as DNA: TGTGCCAGAAGCTTCCCCGGGACAGGGAAGGGTCTTGGTCAGCCCCAGCATTTT.

The chain uses TRBV7-2 and TRBJ2-5, with 8 bases fitting TRBD2. Germline loops: CDR1 SGHTA, CDR2 FQGNSA. This CDR3 is 17 amino acids long. Losses at the gene ends were 7 bases for V and 0 bases for J; bases not matched to a gene: 13. The CDR3 sequence is CASNPRAGEGNQETQYF. The CDR3 DNA reads TGTGCCAGCAACCCTCGAGCGGGGGAGGGGAACCAAGAGACCCAGTACTTC.

Only a few counts were recorded for this clone. The chain combines TRBV7-9 with TRBJ1-1, with TRBD1 identical over 7 bases. CDR1 and CDR2 from the germline V gene are SEHNR and FQNEAQ (reference sequence). V dropped 5 bases and J dropped 5; count of bases not matched to a gene: 8. This CDR3 region has 14 residues. DNA for the CDR3: TGTGCCAGCAGCCGTCAGGGGGGCGATACTGAAGCTTTCTTT. This translates into CASSRQGGDTEAFF.

The chain is built from TRBV7-3 and TRBJ1-1, with D uncertain. The CDR3 has 13 residues. V lost 1 base to trimming and J lost 3 bases, with 6 bases between them. Germline CDR1 SGHTA, CDR2 FQGTGA. CDR3 DNA: TGTGCCAGCAGCTTAATTCCGGACACTGAAGCTTTCTTT. This translates into CASSLIPDTEAFF.

V and J are TRBV7-9 and TRBJ1-1, with 10 bases lining up with TRBD1. V lost 4 bases and J lost 6; bases outside the gene matches: 8. The CDR3 loop spans 15 amino acids. Germline V lookup: CDR1 SEHNR, CDR2 FQNEAQ (reference sequence). The CDR3 bases are TGTGCCAGCAGCTCGAAGACAGGGGGCAACGCTGAAGCTTTCTTT. Its protein product is CASSSKTGGNAEAFF.

V usage is TRBV2 and J usage is TRBJ2-2, with TRBD1 matching 10 bases. The V gene's germline CDR1 is SNHLY and CDR2 FYNNEI. J was trimmed by 6 bases and V by 6 bases; bases with no gene match: 13. The CDR3 is 17 residues long. The CDR3 is CASRGLPGQGTPGELFF. The CDR3 DNA sequence: TGTGCCAGCAGGGGCCTGCCGGGACAGGGGACACCCGGGGAGCTGTTTTTT. The entire variable domain, with the rest obtained from reference TRBV2 and TRBJ2-2, is as follows: EPEVTQTPSHQVTQMGQEVILRCVPISNHLYFYWYRQILGQKVEFLVSFYNNEISEKSEIFDDQFSVERPDGSNFTLKIRSTKLEDSAMYFCASRGLPGQGTPGELFFGEGSRLTVL.

This sequence joins TRBV6-1 and TRBJ2-1, with 8 bases aligning to TRBD2. Germline CDR1 reads MNHNS; CDR2 reads SASEGT. V lost 3 bases, J lost 0 bases, and 7 bases stayed unmatched. This CDR3 spans 17 amino acids. The CDR3 region is CASSEAGGLRSYNEQFF. The CDR3 coding sequence is TGTGCCAGCAGTGAGGCGGGAGGTCTACGCTCCTACAATGAGCAGTTCTTC.

This clone was observed once. The chain carries TRBV6-5 and TRBJ2-7, with D possibly being TRBD2 (6 bases). The CDR3 covers 14 residues. V was cut by 6 bases and J by 7 bases, with 19 bases left in between. Germline assignment: CDR1 MNHEY and CDR2 SVGAGI. The CDR3 region is CASRQAGSAGEQYF. CDR3 coding DNA: TGTGCCAGCAGACAGGCGGGCTCCGCGGGGGAGCAGTACTTC.

V usage is TRBV5-1 and J usage is TRBJ2-1; 7 bases are a match to TRBD2. This CDR3 comprises 12 residues. Germline V gene data show CDR1 as SGHRS and CDR2 as YFSETQ. V was clipped by 8 bases and J by 7 bases; unmatched bases: 6. The CDR3 loop is CASRSGGNEQFF. The CDR3 DNA reads TGCGCCAGTCGCTCGGGGGGAAATGAGCAGTTCTTC.

The chain links TRBV18 to TRBJ2-1; possibly TRBD1 for D (5 bases). The CDR3 is 15 residues long. V was cut by 3 bases and J by 5 bases, with 14 bases left in between. Germline V gene sequence: CDR1 KGHSH, CDR2 LQKENI. CDR3 sequence: CASSPSPETDNEQFF. DNA for the CDR3: TGTGCCAGCTCACCGTCACCTGAGACAGACAATGAGCAGTTCTTC.

The genes are TRBV9 and TRBJ2-7; 8 nucleotides align to TRBD2. The CDR3 has 14 residues. V lost 4 bases to trimming and J lost 0 bases; unmatched junction nucleotides: 3. Looked up from germline, CDR1 is SGDLS and CDR2 is YYNGEE. CDR3 bases: TGTGCCAGCAGCTTCGGGAGGGACTCCTACGAGCAGTACTTC. It is translated as CASSFGRDSYEQYF.

The genes are TRBV19 and TRBJ1-5, with 8 bases matching TRBD1. V dropped 5 bases and J dropped 4; count of bases not matched to a gene: 13. CDR1 and CDR2 (germline): LNHDA, SQIVND (reference sequence). CDR3 length: 17 amino acids. CDR3 in amino acids: CASSDRGQGGKNQPQHF. CDR3 coding DNA: TGTGCCAGTAGTGATCGCGGACAGGGAGGGAAGAATCAGCCCCAGCATTTT.